This passage covers 4 T cell receptor beta chains from one sample sequenced in a study of Ad26.COV2.S vaccination and SARS-CoV-2 variants. Stated treatment: about 20 received Ad26.COV2.S at low or high dose, single or two shots; 5 received placebo; per-sample allocation not given. On day 63 after the first injection, vaccine and placebo recipients gave samples. Some clones are missing from TCRdb's copy, which holds only in-frame ones; the method was immunoSEQ multiplex PCR. The data show a few hundred thousand clones, around 87% seen once. Sequences were derived from peripheral blood, sampled in a trial of Ad26.COV2.S vaccine versus placebo. The receptors come from a person between 18 and 65 years old who received the Ad26.COV2.S COVID-19 vaccine or a placebo.

The chain recombines TRBV7-2 with TRBJ2-7; D remains unclear. The CDR3 consists of 15 residues. Germline CDR1 and CDR2: SGHTA and FQGNSA. V was trimmed by 1 base and J by 2 bases, leaving 12 bases between them. The CDR3 DNA is TGTGCCAGCAGCTTAGGTTCGCAGGAGACCTACGAGCAGTACTTC. This gives the protein CASSLGSQETYEQYF.

The V gene is TRBV6-5, the J gene TRBJ2-7, with D possibly TRBD1 on 6 matching bases. Deletions cut 6 bases from V and 3 bases from J, with 12 bases between. Germline CDR1 is MNHEY and CDR2 is SVGAGI. The CDR3 is 13 amino acids. The CDR3 spells CASSRQGHYEQYF. DNA for the CDR3: TGTGCCAGCAGCCGCCAGGGGCACTACGAGCAGTACTTC.

The CDR3 reads CASSMDTSDTQYF. CDR3 DNA: TGTGCCAGTAGTATGGACACTTCAGATACGCAGTATTTT. This chain joins TRBV19 and TRBJ2-3; a possible D gene is TRBD1 (5 bases). Trimming removed 3 bases at V and 4 bases at J, with 8 bases between. Germline loops: CDR1 LNHDA, CDR2 SQIVND (reference sequence). The length of the CDR3 is 13 residues.

This clone was detected many times. This chain links TRBV6-1 with TRBJ1-6; D is undetermined. Germline V gene lookup returns CDR1 MNHNS and CDR2 SASEGT. The CDR3 sequence is 15 residues long. Trimming pared 3 bases from V and 6 bases from J, leaving 12 bases between. The CDR3 region is CASSDYEGPNSPLHF. The CDR3 DNA reads as TGTGCCAGCAGTGATTATGAAGGCCCTAATTCACCCCTCCACTTT.